This entry lists 16 T cell receptor beta chains sequenced from one sample in a study of blood T cell repertoires in COVID-19. Produced via immunoSEQ multiplex PCR; TCRdb's table is partial and in-frame only. The sample lists roughly 230,000 clones, approximately 81% occurring once. Material: PBMCs or T cells enriched from blood (not recorded which). These receptors originate from a woman between 45 and 60 years old who had been exposed to COVID-19.

The chain is built from TRBV6-5 and TRBJ2-2; unclear D gene. Germline values: CDR1 MNHEY, CDR2 SVGAGI. V was trimmed by 8 bases and J by 2 bases, leaving 3 bases between them. This CDR3 comprises 11 residues. Here the CDR3 reads CASHNTGELFF. CDR3 nucleotide sequence: TGTGCCAGCCATAACACCGGGGAGCTGTTTTTT.

The chain carries TRBV2 and TRBJ1-5; 7 bases are a match to TRBD1. Germline CDR1 and CDR2: SNHLY and FYNNEI. V lost 6 bases to trimming and J lost 0 bases; unmatched junction nucleotides: 14. The CDR3 sequence is 18 residues long. The CDR3 loop is CASRDRDSRPYSNQPQHF. DNA for the CDR3: TGTGCCAGCAGGGACCGGGACAGCCGACCTTATAGCAATCAGCCCCAGCATTTT.

This clone was observed a single time. The CDR3 sequence: CASSGKPGQGNTEAFF. In DNA, the CDR3 is TGTGCCAGTAGTGGCAAACCGGGACAGGGGAACACTGAAGCTTTCTTT. This chain uses TRBV19 with TRBJ1-1, with TRBD1 matching over 9 bases. This CDR3 has 16 amino acids. Germline V gene data show CDR1 as LNHDA and CDR2 as SQIVND (reference sequence). Trimming cost V 5 bases and J 1 base; bases outside gene matches: 8. The variable domain in full, with the rest retrieved from reference TRBV19 and TRBJ1-1, is DGGITQSPKYLFRKEGQNVTLSCEQNLNHDAMYWYRQDPGQGLRLIYYSQIVNDFQKGDIAEGYSVSREKKESFPLTVTSAQKNPTAFYLCASSGKPGQGNTEAFFGQGTRLTVV.

The chain recombines TRBV9 with TRBJ2-3; the D gene is possibly TRBD2 (5 bases). The CDR3 sequence is 15 residues long. V was trimmed by 7 bases and J by 2 bases, leaving 17 bases between them. The germline CDR1 and CDR2 sequences are SGDLS and YYNGEE. CDR3 amino acids: CASGRGLRDTDTQYF. CDR3 sequence (DNA): TGTGCCAGCGGACGTGGACTCCGAGACACAGATACGCAGTATTTT.

The gene calls are TRBV4-3 and TRBJ2-1, with D perhaps matching TRBD2 (7 bases). This CDR3 has 18 residues. In germline, CDR1 is LGHNA, CDR2 YSLEER. V lost 0 bases to trimming and J lost 8 bases, with 23 bases between them. CDR3 sequence reads: CASSQDWEGGVQIYEQFF. The CDR3, as DNA: TGCGCCAGCAGCCAAGATTGGGAGGGGGGGGTACAGATCTATGAGCAGTTCTTC.

The chain combines TRBV4-2 with TRBJ1-1; no definite D call. Germline V gene data show CDR1 as LGHNA and CDR2 as YNFKEQ. V lost 0 bases and J lost 11, with 13 bases in between. This CDR3 region has 13 residues. The CDR3: CASSQDTARRAFF. The DNA for the CDR3 is TGTGCCAGCAGCCAAGACACGGCCCGGCGGGCTTTCTTT.

CDR3 DNA sequence: TGCGCCAGCACCCTTGGAGGCAACATGAACACTGAAGCTTTCTTT. This sequence encodes CASTLGGNMNTEAFF. The chain carries TRBV5-1 and TRBJ1-1; D is unresolved. The CDR3 runs 15 residues. Trimming left V 6 bases short and J 0 bases short, with 15 bases between. Germline V lookup: CDR1 SGHRS, CDR2 YFSETQ.

The V gene is TRBV7-2, the J gene TRBJ1-5; D remains ambiguous. Trimming stripped 1 base from V and 7 bases from J, with 8 bases between. The CDR3 length is 13 residues. Germline V CDR1 and CDR2: SGHTA, FQGNSA. The CDR3 sequence: CASSLDPSQPQHF. The CDR3 region has the DNA TGTGCCAGCAGCTTAGATCCGAGCCAGCCCCAGCATTTT.

The chain couples TRBV4-1 to TRBJ1-4; tentative D call: TRBD1 (6 bases). The CDR3 is made up of 15 amino acids. Germline V CDR1 and CDR2: MGHRA, YSYEKL. Trimming left V 5 bases short and J 5 bases short, with 15 bases between. The CDR3 region is CASSSLTGLNEKLFF. The CDR3 DNA reads TGCGCCAGCAGCTCTCTTACAGGGTTGAATGAAAAACTGTTTTTT.

This chain uses TRBV12-5 with TRBJ1-2, with D hard to call. The CDR3 extends over 12 amino acids. Germline CDR1 is LGHNT and CDR2 is FRNRAP. V was clipped by 2 bases and J by 5 bases, with 6 bases between them. CDR3 nucleotides: TGTGCTAGTGGTTTGCTAAGTTATGGCTACACCTTC. Protein: CASGLLSYGYTF.

The chain links TRBV7-9 to TRBJ1-1; TRBD1 is a possible D gene (6 bases). The CDR3 has 17 residues. The V gene lost 2 bases and the J gene lost 0 bases, with 16 bases spanning the gap. The germline CDR1 and CDR2 sequences are SEHNR and FQNEAQ (reference sequence). The DNA of the CDR3 is TGTGCCAGCAGCTTAAAGGGGGAACAGAGGATGAACACTGAAGCTTTCTTT. Amino acid sequence: CASSLKGEQRMNTEAFF.

This clone has just one count. The chain couples TRBV6-2 or TRBV6-3 to TRBJ2-3, with D tentatively TRBD1 (6 bases). The CDR3 runs 14 residues. CDR1 and CDR2 (germline): MNHEY, SVGEGT. V was trimmed by 5 bases and J by 6 bases, leaving 15 bases between them. This chain's CDR3 is CASSPPYRVDTQYF. The CDR3 nucleotides read TGTGCCAGCAGTCCACCCTACAGGGTCGATACGCAGTATTTT.

The chain couples TRBV5-1 to TRBJ2-7; 7 positions agree with TRBD1. V trimming: 4 bases; J trimming: 2 bases; junction bases outside the gene matches: 12. Germline values: CDR1 SGHRS, CDR2 YFSETQ. CDR3 size: 16 residues. The CDR3 here is CASSPAIKDRPYEQYF. CDR3 sequence (DNA): TGCGCCAGCAGCCCCGCCATCAAGGACAGGCCCTACGAGCAGTACTTC.

A remark on this clone: At one end, the junction sequence differs from germline, possibly due to a read error. The rearrangement uses TRBV19 and TRBJ1-1; D unclear. The germline gives CDR1 LNHDA, CDR2 SQIVND (reference sequence). This CDR3 spans 13 amino acids. The CDR3 coding sequence is TGTACCAGTAGTAGGCAGTCGAACACTGAAGCTTTCTTT. Translating it yields CTSSRQSNTEAFF.

The CDR3 sequence: CASSPDRVDTIYF. The CDR3 DNA follows: TGTGCCAGCAGCCCCGACAGGGTGGACACCATATATTTT. The rearrangement joins TRBV6-5 to TRBJ1-3; TRBD1 aligns across 7 bases. CDR3 length equals 13 residues. V was pared by 6 bases and J by 8 bases, with 7 bases of the junction left unmatched. Per the germline V gene, CDR1 is MNHEY and CDR2 is SVGAGI.

J is TRBJ1-5 and V is TRBV5-1, with 7 bases fitting TRBD1. Germline loops: CDR1 SGHRS, CDR2 YFSETQ. Trimming removed 3 bases from V and 7 bases from J; junction bases left unmatched: 4. This CDR3 has 13 residues. CDR3 region: CASSSTGDQPQHF. The CDR3 nucleotides read TGCGCCAGCAGCTCTACAGGGGACCAGCCCCAGCATTTT.